These T cell receptor beta chains were read from a single sample in a study of radiation and T cells in renal cell carcinoma. TCRdb keeps only in-frame clones here, not all; method: immunoSEQ multiplex PCR. The data show approximately 150,000 clones, over 65% seen once. The sample in question was blood, obtained from a patient whose treatment included radiotherapy and nephrectomy. Receptors were obtained from a woman aged 45-65 years with renal cell carcinoma. Each CDR3 is given with its conserved first and last residue.

v_gene: TRBV13
j_gene: TRBJ1-5
CDR3aa: CASSRDRDLPPQHF

v_gene: TRBV7-9
j_gene: TRBJ2-7
CDR3aa: CASSLLAGRAYEQYF

v_gene: TRBV2
j_gene: TRBJ1-5
CDR3aa: CASSDLSGTGVTNQPQHF

v_gene: TRBV9
j_gene: TRBJ2-1
CDR3aa: CASSLHPGTGKMDEQFF

v_gene: TRBV19
j_gene: TRBJ1-2
CDR3aa: CASTGLYGYTF

v_gene: TRBV5-4
j_gene: TRBJ1-4
CDR3aa: CASSLSGRGLSEKLFF

v_gene: TRBV7-2
j_gene: TRBJ1-5
CDR3aa: CASSSGQGYVGNQPQHF

v_gene: TRBV5-4
j_gene: TRBJ2-5
CDR3aa: CASRSAVSQETQYF

v_gene: TRBV19
j_gene: TRBJ2-7
CDR3aa: CASTGGPGHVTYEQYF

v_gene: TRBV2
j_gene: TRBJ1-1
CDR3aa: CASSGQGDEAFF

v_gene: TRBV11-1
j_gene: TRBJ1-1
CDR3aa: CASSPTGGYTEAFF

v_gene: TRBV7-9
j_gene: TRBJ1-6
CDR3aa: CASSLGLPGPSYNSPLHF

v_gene: TRBV30
j_gene: TRBJ1-4
CDR3aa: CAWSAFSGDLFLLNEKLFF

v_gene: TRBV10-3
j_gene: TRBJ2-3
CDR3aa: CAISGLGSTDTQYF

v_gene: TRBV7-2
j_gene: TRBJ1-1
CDR3aa: CASSSGQGAGAFF

v_gene: TRBV4-2
j_gene: TRBJ2-3
CDR3aa: CASSQVAGRTDTQYF

v_gene: TRBV9
j_gene: TRBJ2-3
CDR3aa: CASSVAGQGRDTQYF

v_gene: TRBV4-2
j_gene: TRBJ2-1
CDR3aa: CASSLGGVASYNEQFF

v_gene: TRBV14
j_gene: TRBJ2-1
CDR3aa: CASSPSWDEQFF

v_gene: TRBV2
j_gene: TRBJ2-3
CDR3aa: CASRGYETDTQYF

v_gene: TRBV7-8
j_gene: TRBJ1-5
CDR3aa: CASSLLGLGQPQHF

v_gene: TRBV28
j_gene: TRBJ2-7
CDR3aa: CASSQTGARSYEQYF

v_gene: TRBV5-6
j_gene: TRBJ2-3
CDR3aa: CASSYGTGGADTQYF

v_gene: TRBV7-9
j_gene: TRBJ2-7
CDR3aa: CASSSIYEQYF

v_gene: TRBV7-9
j_gene: TRBJ2-7
CDR3aa: CASTRQGGSYEQYF

v_gene: TRBV9
j_gene: TRBJ2-2
CDR3aa: CASSVGTHTGELFF

v_gene: TRBV9
j_gene: TRBJ2-3
CDR3aa: CASSTRLAGGSTDTQYF

v_gene: TRBV29-1
j_gene: TRBJ2-7
CDR3aa: CSVETGNHEQYF

v_gene: TRBV27
j_gene: TRBJ1-5
CDR3aa: CASSFYPGAQPQHF

v_gene: TRBV18
j_gene: TRBJ1-1
CDR3aa: CASSPDDDRRKAFF

v_gene: TRBV15
j_gene: TRBJ1-1
CDR3aa: CATSRVGNTEAFF

v_gene: TRBV9
j_gene: TRBJ2-1
CDR3aa: CASSPRVIPPGEQFF

v_gene: TRBV9
j_gene: TRBJ1-1
CDR3aa: CASSVLTENTEAFF

v_gene: TRBV15
j_gene: TRBJ1-3
CDR3aa: CATSRDRYSGNTIYF

v_gene: TRBV2
j_gene: TRBJ1-4
CDR3aa: CASSEVGQGGLFF

v_gene: TRBV11-3
j_gene: TRBJ1-1
CDR3aa: CASSFLMNTEAFF

v_gene: TRBV5-1
j_gene: TRBJ1-1
CDR3aa: CAGGREDTEAFF

v_gene: TRBV7-9
j_gene: TRBJ2-5
CDR3aa: CASSSVGETQYF

v_gene: TRBV9
j_gene: TRBJ2-1
CDR3aa: CASSVAPLQSYNEQFF

v_gene: TRBV10-3
j_gene: TRBJ1-1
CDR3aa: CAISESRVYTEAFF